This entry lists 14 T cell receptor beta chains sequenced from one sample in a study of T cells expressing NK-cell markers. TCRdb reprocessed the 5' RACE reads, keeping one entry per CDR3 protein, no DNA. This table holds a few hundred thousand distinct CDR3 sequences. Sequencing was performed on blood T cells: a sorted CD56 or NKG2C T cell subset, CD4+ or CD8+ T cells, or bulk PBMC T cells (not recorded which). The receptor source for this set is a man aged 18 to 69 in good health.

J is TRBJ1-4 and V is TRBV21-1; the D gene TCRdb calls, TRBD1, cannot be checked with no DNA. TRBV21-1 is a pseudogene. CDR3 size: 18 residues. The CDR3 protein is CASSKQGDRGPTNEKLFF.

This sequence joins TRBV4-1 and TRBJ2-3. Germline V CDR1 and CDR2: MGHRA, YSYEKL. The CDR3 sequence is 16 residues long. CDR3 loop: CASSQAFRFSTDTQYF.

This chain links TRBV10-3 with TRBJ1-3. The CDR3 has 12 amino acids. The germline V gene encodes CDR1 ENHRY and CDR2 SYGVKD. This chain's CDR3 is CAIGTSGNTIYF.

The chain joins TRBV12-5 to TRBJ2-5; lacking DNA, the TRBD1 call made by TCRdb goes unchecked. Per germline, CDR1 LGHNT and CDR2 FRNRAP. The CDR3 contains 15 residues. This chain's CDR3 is CASGLYGERGKTQYF.

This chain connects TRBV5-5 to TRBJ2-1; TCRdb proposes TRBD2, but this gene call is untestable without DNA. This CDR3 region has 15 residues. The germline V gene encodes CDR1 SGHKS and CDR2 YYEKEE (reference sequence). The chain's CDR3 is CASSLGLVDWSEQFF.

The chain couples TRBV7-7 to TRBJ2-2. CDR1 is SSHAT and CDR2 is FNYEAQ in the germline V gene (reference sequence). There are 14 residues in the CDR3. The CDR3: CASSLGGGAGELFF.

The CDR3 spells CASSLALAGALDTQYF. The rearrangement links TRBV12-3 or TRBV12-4 to TRBJ2-3; the TCRdb D gene call, TRBD2, has no DNA to confirm it. The CDR3 sequence is 16 residues long.

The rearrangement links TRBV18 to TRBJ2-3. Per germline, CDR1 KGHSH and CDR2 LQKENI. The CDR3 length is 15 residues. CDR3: CASSPTTLRTDTQYF.

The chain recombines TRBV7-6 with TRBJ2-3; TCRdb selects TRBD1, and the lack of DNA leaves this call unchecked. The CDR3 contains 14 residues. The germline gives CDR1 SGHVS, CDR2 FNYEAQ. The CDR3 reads CASSLKGAVDTQYF.

The CDR3 spells CASSQAQSPSYEQYF. The rearrangement links TRBV3-1 to TRBJ2-7. This CDR3 region has 15 residues. Germline CDR1 and CDR2: LGHDT and YNNKEL (reference sequence).

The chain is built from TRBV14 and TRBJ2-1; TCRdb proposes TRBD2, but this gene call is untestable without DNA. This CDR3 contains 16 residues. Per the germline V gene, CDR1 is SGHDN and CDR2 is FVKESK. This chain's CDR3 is CASSQAAGGPKNEQFF.

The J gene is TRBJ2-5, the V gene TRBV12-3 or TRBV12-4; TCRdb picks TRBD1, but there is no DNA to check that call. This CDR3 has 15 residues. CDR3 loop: CASRGQGTLVETQYF.

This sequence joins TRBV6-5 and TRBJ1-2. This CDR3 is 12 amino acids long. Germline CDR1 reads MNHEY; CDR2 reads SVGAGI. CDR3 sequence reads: CASRTRSDGYTF.

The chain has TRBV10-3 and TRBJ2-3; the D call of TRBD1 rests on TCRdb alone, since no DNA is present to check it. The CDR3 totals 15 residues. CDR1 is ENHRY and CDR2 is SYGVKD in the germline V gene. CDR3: CAIANTDRGADTQYF.